This T cell receptor beta chain was sequenced for a study of a mutant IDH1 vaccine in newly diagnosed glioma. Whole-study context: Treated patients were roughly 62% male, roughly 40% female, mean age approximately 41 years. The therapy given earlier, which was standard therapy, consisted of radiotherapy, temozolomide, or both, and most of the patients received both.

Time point specified: week 35, safety follow-up. Doses consisted of 300 ug of mutant IDH1 20-mer peptide each, paired with topical imiquimod. There were new WHO grade 3 or 4 astrocytomas in the donors, and these were IDH1-mutant and ATRX-lost. Sequenced by immunoSEQ multiplex PCR; TCRdb stores in-frame clones only, minus some. The repertoire consists of fewer than 35,000 clones, with more than 65% occurring once and the leading ten covering about 7.9%. The CDR3 has 14 residues. Germline assignment: CDR1 SNHLY and CDR2 FYNNEI. The J segment lost 4 bases and the V segment lost 4 bases, leaving 3 bases of the junction unmatched. In regard to this clone: The antigen remains unidentified.

J is TRBJ1-4 and V is TRBV2, with 7 bases that match TRBD1. The receptor comes from a man aged 50 to 60 with glioma. The source material was PBMCs, sampled from a glioma patient whose treatment included an IDH1 peptide vaccine. CDR3: CASSVGTVNEKLFF. CDR3 coding DNA: TGTGCCAGCAGTGTGGGGACAGTTAATGAAAAACTGTTTTTT.